The 4 T cell receptor beta chains in this list originate from one sample, sequenced in a study of human T cells and chemical hapten exposure. TCRdb re-called the RACE reads with MiXCR, one entry per CDR3 protein. The table shows 95,000 to 130,000 distinct CDR3 sequences, with about an eighth occurring only once. Time point noted: patch test 1, 2 weeks after DPC sensitization. Treatment meaning: therapeutic diphenylcyclopropenone sensitization with weekly scalp DPC. Sequenced material: whole blood, taken in connection with sensitization to the hapten diphenylcyclopropenone (DPC). The receptors were gathered from a woman aged 45-59 years with alopecia areata. Some clones in this sample may be carry-over from other donors' samples.

This clonotype was seen many times. The chain links TRBV6-1 to TRBJ2-3; D possibly corresponds to TRBD2 (6 bases). This CDR3 is 13 amino acids long. V was clipped by 10 bases and J by 2 bases, with 13 bases between them. Germline V gives CDR1 MNHNS, CDR2 SASEGT. CDR3: CAILGGNTDTQYF. The DNA for the CDR3 is TGTGCCATCCTGGGGGGAAACACAGATACGCAGTATTTT.

This clonotype was picked up many times. V is TRBV6-2 or TRBV6-3 and J is TRBJ2-1; D is undetermined. The germline V gene encodes CDR1 MNHEY and CDR2 SVGEGT. Trimming removed 0 bases from V and 10 bases from J, with 7 bases in between. This CDR3 spans 12 amino acids. CDR3 sequence: CASSYSRREQFF. The CDR3 DNA is TGTGCCAGCAGTTACTCGCGCCGCGAGCAGTTCTTC.

This chain uses TRBV18 with TRBJ2-7; 11 bases line up with TRBD2. V shed 3 bases, J shed 5 bases, and the junction held 9 bases outside the gene matches. CDR3 length: 16 amino acids. CDR1 and CDR2 from the germline V gene are KGHSH and LQKENI. The CDR3 DNA reads TGTGCCAGCTCACCCGTTGTAGCGGGAGGGCCCGACGAGCAGTACTTC. It is translated as CASSPVVAGGPDEQYF. The whole variable domain, filled in from reference TRBV18 and TRBJ2-7, reads NAGVMQNPRHLVRRRGQEARLRCSPMKGHSHVYWYRQLPEEGLKFMVYLQKENIIDESGMPKERFSAEFPKEGPSILRIQQVVRGDSAAYFCASSPVVAGGPDEQYFGPGTRLTVT.

This clonotype appeared a few times. This rearrangement joins TRBV4-1 to TRBJ2-7; 11 bases align to TRBD2. Trimming at V came to 0 bases and at J to 3 bases, leaving 4 bases not matched to a gene. Germline V gene sequence: CDR1 MGHRA, CDR2 YSYEKL. The CDR3 is 16 residues long. DNA for the CDR3: TGCGCCAGCAGCCAAGATGAGGGACTAGCGGTCTACGAGCAGTACTTC. Protein: CASSQDEGLAVYEQYF.